The rows below give T cell receptor beta chains drawn from one sample of a study of blood T cell repertoires in COVID-19. The data were produced by immunoSEQ multiplex PCR, yet TCRdb's version contains in-frame clones alone and is incomplete. This sample has 150,000 to 200,000 clones, with around 89% found just once. Input material: PBMCs or T cells enriched from blood (not recorded which). Receptors were obtained from a woman aged 18-29 years who had recovered from COVID-19. Both conserved end residues are part of each CDR3. Fields, in order: J gene, D gene, V gene, CDR3 protein, CDR3 DNA. The D gene is left open where the match is weak.

j_call: TRBJ2-1
d_call: TRBD2
v_call: TRBV10-3
cdr3_aa: CAISPSGDYNEQFF
cdr3_nt: TGTGCCATCAGTCCTAGCGGAGACTACAATGAGCAGTTCTTC

j_call: TRBJ2-7
d_call: TRBD1
v_call: TRBV27
cdr3_aa: CASSRQGRTYEQYF
cdr3_nt: TGTGCCAGCAGTCGACAGGGGAGAACCTACGAGCAGTACTTC

j_call: TRBJ2-1
d_call: TRBD2
v_call: TRBV30
cdr3_aa: CAWSGPASGSRDEQFF
cdr3_nt: TGTGCCTGGAGTGGGCCGGCTAGCGGGAGTAGGGATGAGCAGTTCTTC

j_call: TRBJ2-6
d_call: NA
v_call: TRBV28
cdr3_aa: CASESSGANVLTF
cdr3_nt: TGTGCCAGCGAGAGCTCTGGGGCCAACGTCCTGACTTTC

j_call: TRBJ1-4
d_call: TRBD1
v_call: TRBV28
cdr3_aa: CASSRTGVREGKLFF
cdr3_nt: TGTGCCAGCAGTCGGACAGGGGTAAGAGAAGGAAAACTGTTTTTT

j_call: TRBJ2-7
d_call: NA
v_call: TRBV18
cdr3_aa: CASSPLALSYEQYF
cdr3_nt: TGTGCCAGCTCACCGCTAGCTCTCTCCTACGAGCAGTACTTC

j_call: TRBJ2-7
d_call: TRBD2
v_call: TRBV5-1
cdr3_aa: CASSLVLAGGPYEQYF
cdr3_nt: TGCGCCAGCAGCTTGGTGCTAGCGGGAGGGCCCTACGAGCAGTACTTC

j_call: TRBJ2-7
d_call: NA
v_call: TRBV6-5
cdr3_aa: CASSYSLSGYEQYF
cdr3_nt: TGTGCCAGCAGTTACTCTCTTAGTGGCTACGAGCAGTACTTC

j_call: TRBJ2-1
d_call: TRBD2
v_call: TRBV5-5
cdr3_aa: CASSTLAGGNNEQFF
cdr3_nt: TGTGCCAGCAGCACACTAGCGGGAGGCAACAATGAGCAGTTCTTC

j_call: TRBJ2-7
d_call: TRBD2
v_call: TRBV10-3
cdr3_aa: CATGLADSYEQYF
cdr3_nt: TGTGCCACCGGACTAGCGGACTCCTACGAGCAGTACTTC

j_call: TRBJ1-5
d_call: NA
v_call: TRBV24-1
cdr3_aa: CATSDLWVGGAVSIQPQHF
cdr3_nt: TGTGCCACCAGTGATTTATGGGTTGGGGGCGCGGTATCGATCCAGCCCCAGCATTTT

j_call: TRBJ2-1
d_call: NA
v_call: TRBV7-3
cdr3_aa: CASSAGGPGLNNGEQFF
cdr3_nt: TGTGCCAGCAGCGCCGGGGGACCGGGACTCAACAATGGGGAGCAGTTCTTC

j_call: TRBJ1-1
d_call: NA
v_call: TRBV11-2
cdr3_aa: CASTPGQRENTEAFF
cdr3_nt: TGTGCCAGCACCCCCGGGCAGAGGGAGAACACTGAAGCTTTCTTT

j_call: TRBJ2-3
d_call: NA
v_call: TRBV7-8
cdr3_aa: CASSLGWLDTQYF
cdr3_nt: TGTGCCAGCAGCTTAGGGTGGCTGGATACGCAGTATTTT

j_call: TRBJ1-6
d_call: NA
v_call: TRBV3-1/TRBV3-2
cdr3_aa: CASSQLRSSLDSPLHF
cdr3_nt: TGTGCCAGCAGCCAGCTGAGGAGTTCCCTTGATTCACCCCTCCACTTT

j_call: TRBJ2-1
d_call: TRBD2
v_call: TRBV4-2
cdr3_aa: CASSQVSGGVYNEQFF
cdr3_nt: TGTGCCAGCAGCCAAGTGTCGGGAGGGGTCTACAATGAGCAGTTCTTC

j_call: TRBJ2-7
d_call: TRBD2
v_call: TRBV7-8
cdr3_aa: CASSSRIGTTPYEQYF
cdr3_nt: TGTGCCAGCAGCTCCAGGATTGGGACTACGCCCTACGAGCAGTACTTC

j_call: TRBJ2-1
d_call: NA
v_call: TRBV13
cdr3_aa: CASSLSAGSNEQFF
cdr3_nt: TGTGCCAGCAGCTTATCAGCGGGCTCGAATGAGCAGTTCTTC

j_call: TRBJ2-1
d_call: NA
v_call: TRBV6-5
cdr3_aa: CASSSFAGTYNEQFF
cdr3_nt: TGTGCCAGCAGTTCCTTCGCCGGGACCTACAATGAGCAGTTCTTC

j_call: TRBJ1-1
d_call: NA
v_call: TRBV10-3
cdr3_aa: CAISVGGLNTEAFF
cdr3_nt: TGTGCCATCTCCGTGGGGGGGCTGAACACTGAAGCTTTCTTT

j_call: TRBJ2-2
d_call: NA
v_call: TRBV5-5
cdr3_aa: CASSQRHSGNTGELFF
cdr3_nt: TGTGCCAGCAGCCAGCGCCATAGCGGGAACACCGGGGAGCTGTTTTTT

j_call: TRBJ2-7
d_call: TRBD2
v_call: TRBV25-1
cdr3_aa: CASSPRASGTGEQYF
cdr3_nt: TGTGCCAGCAGTCCCCGGGCTAGCGGGACGGGAGAGCAGTACTTC

j_call: TRBJ2-3
d_call: NA
v_call: TRBV19
cdr3_aa: CASSLEALQYF
cdr3_nt: TGTGCCAGTAGTCTCGAGGCCCTGCAGTATTTT

j_call: TRBJ1-1
d_call: TRBD1
v_call: TRBV28
cdr3_aa: CASSLSARGLENTEAFF
cdr3_nt: TGTGCCAGCAGTTTATCGGCCAGGGGGCTCGAGAACACTGAAGCTTTCTTT

j_call: TRBJ1-1
d_call: NA
v_call: TRBV5-1
cdr3_aa: CASSFVGVETEAFF
cdr3_nt: TGCGCCAGCAGCTTTGTAGGGGTGGAAACTGAAGCTTTCTTT

j_call: TRBJ2-6
d_call: NA
v_call: TRBV7-8
cdr3_aa: CASSLGAGLSGANVLTF
cdr3_nt: TGTGCCAGCAGTTTGGGGGCAGGGCTTTCTGGGGCCAACGTCCTGACTTTC

j_call: TRBJ1-1
d_call: NA
v_call: TRBV5-4
cdr3_aa: CASEDSPGTEAFF
cdr3_nt: TGTGCCTCCGAGGACAGTCCGGGAACTGAAGCTTTCTTT

j_call: TRBJ2-7
d_call: TRBD1
v_call: TRBV7-9
cdr3_aa: CASSLSIGTGSHEQYF
cdr3_nt: TGTGCCAGCAGCTTATCGATTGGGACAGGGTCCCACGAGCAGTACTTC

j_call: TRBJ1-6
d_call: TRBD1
v_call: TRBV13
cdr3_aa: CASSLLRGQGGSPLHF
cdr3_nt: TGTGCCAGCAGCTTACTTCGAGGACAGGGGGGTTCACCCCTCCACTTT